These 9 T cell receptor beta chains originate from one sample sequenced in a study of blood T cells in healthy people across ages. The authors ran a second PCR of about 6 to 11 cycles using a sample-barcoded 5' primer and a J-beta primer mix. TCRdb redid the calling of the 5' RACE reads with MiXCR, one entry per CDR3 protein. The sample shows roughly 1,700,000 distinct CDR3 sequences, roughly 27% of them seen only once. The sample comprised blood. These TCRs come from a woman in her 30s in good health.

There are a few counts of this clonotype. J is TRBJ2-1 and V is TRBV20-1, with no clear D. Germline CDR1 and CDR2: DFQATT and SNEGSKA (reference sequence). V gave up 5 bases and J gave up 8 bases, with 16 bases separating them. The CDR3 is 13 residues long. The CDR3 loop reads CSAAASRVDEQFF. In nucleotides, the CDR3 is TGCAGTGCTGCGGCCTCCCGGGTCGATGAGCAGTTCTTC.

This clonotype was picked up a small number of times. The chain recombines TRBV9 with TRBJ2-6, with D hard to call. V was pared by 4 bases and J by 4 bases, with 12 bases between. In germline, CDR1 is SGDLS, CDR2 YYNGEE. The CDR3 is made up of 15 amino acids. For the CDR3, the DNA is TGTGCCAGCAGCCCCCGGACGTTAGGGGCCAACGTCCTGACTTTC. It translates to CASSPRTLGANVLTF.

V usage is TRBV6-1 and J usage is TRBJ2-1; D gene uncertain. CDR3 length: 17 residues. V lost 6 bases, J lost 5 bases, and 23 bases lay in between. Per the germline V gene, CDR1 is MNHNS and CDR2 is SASEGT. The CDR3: CASSPRRRRRSDNEQFF. In nucleotides, the CDR3 is TGTGCCAGCAGCCCTCGCCGCCGGCGTCGTTCGGACAATGAGCAGTTCTTC.

The genes are TRBV20-1 and TRBJ2-3; the match to TRBD2 covers 8 bases. The CDR3 runs to 15 residues. V shed 2 bases, J shed 0 bases, and the junction held 4 bases outside the gene matches. Germline V lookup: CDR1 DFQATT, CDR2 SNEGSKA (reference sequence). The CDR3 DNA is TGCAGTGCTAGACCTTTAGCGGGGAGCACAGATACGCAGTATTTT. Translated: CSARPLAGSTDTQYF.

This clonotype has a count of ten or more. This chain links TRBV4-1 with TRBJ2-5; a possible D gene is TRBD1 (6 bases). The CDR3 length is 17 residues. V was shortened by 0 bases and J by 5 bases, with 19 bases between the two germline ends. Germline V gene sequence: CDR1 MGHRA, CDR2 YSYEKL. CDR3 in DNA: TGCGCCAGCAGCCAAGATCCCCCCCAGGGGATTCGGGAGACCCAGTACTTC. Translated: CASSQDPPQGIRETQYF.

Ten or more counts support this clonotype. CDR3: CASSQEGTGYNEQFF. Written as DNA, the CDR3 is TGCGCCAGCAGCCAAGAAGGGACAGGCTACAATGAGCAGTTCTTC. The gene calls are TRBV4-3 and TRBJ2-1; 8 bases are shared with TRBD1. The junction had 1 base not matched to a gene; V was cut back by 0 bases and J by 3 bases. The CDR3 sequence is 15 residues long. Per germline, CDR1 LGHNA and CDR2 YSLEER.

This clonotype has at least ten counts. V is TRBV4-1 and J is TRBJ2-7; 8 bases map to TRBD2. Germline CDR1 is MGHRA and CDR2 is YSYEKL. This CDR3 is 14 amino acids long. V trimming: 2 bases; J trimming: 4 bases; junction bases outside the gene matches: 4. The CDR3 spells CASSQTREGYEQYF. The CDR3 DNA follows: TGCGCCAGCAGCCAAACCCGGGAGGGGTACGAGCAGTACTTC.

CDR3 loop: CASSNRGQGARTDTQYF. The CDR3 DNA reads as TGTGCCAGCAGCAACAGGGGACAGGGGGCCCGCACAGATACGCAGTATTTT. The V and J genes are TRBV7-9 and TRBJ2-3; TRBD1 agrees at 12 bases. Per the germline V gene, CDR1 is SEHNR and CDR2 is FQNEAQ (reference sequence). CDR3 length equals 17 residues. The ends lost 5 bases at V and 1 base at J; junction bases unmatched: 7.

The chain links TRBV5-1 to TRBJ1-2; no definite D call. V lost 0 bases, J lost 6 bases, and 9 bases lay in between. Germline loops: CDR1 SGHRS, CDR2 YFSETQ. The length of the CDR3 is 13 residues. CDR3 in amino acids: CASSLAPYDGYTF. CDR3 nucleotides: TGCGCCAGCAGCTTGGCCCCCTACGATGGCTACACCTTC.